Presented here are 23 T cell receptor beta chains from one specimen sequenced in a study of T cells in Graves' hyperthyroidism and ophthalmopathy. RNA transcripts served as the template for amplifying TCR beta CDR3 regions. First-round RT-PCR of the TCR CDR3 relied on the HTBI primer set. From the multiplex PCR reads, TCRdb called clonotypes with MiXCR, one entry per CDR3 protein. The sample contains approximately 870,000 distinct CDR3 sequences, approximately 40% of which appear only once. Sequencing was carried out using blood. The origin of the receptors is a man aged 18 to 29 with Graves' hyperthyroidism.

The rearrangement links TRBV24-1 to TRBJ1-5, with unresolved D. CDR1 and CDR2 from the germline V gene are KGHDR and SFDVKD. Trimming cost V 3 bases and J 1 base, with 6 bases left between them. The CDR3 consists of 14 residues. The CDR3: CATSDIDSNQPQHF. CDR3 DNA: TGTGCCACCAGTGATATAGACAGCAATCAGCCCCAGCATTTT.

This sequence joins TRBV20-1 and TRBJ1-2; 8 bases map to TRBD1. CDR3 length: 13 amino acids. V gave up 8 bases and J gave up 6 bases; unmatched junction bases: 11. From germline, CDR1 is DFQATT and CDR2 SNEGSKA (reference sequence). CDR3 coding DNA: TGCAGTCTATTCCAGGGGGCGCACGATGGCTACACCTTC. This translates into CSLFQGAHDGYTF.

This chain uses TRBV4-3 with TRBJ2-7; 10 nucleotides agree with TRBD2. The CDR3 has 15 residues. V lost 4 bases and J lost 5; bases outside the gene matches: 8. The V gene's germline CDR1 is LGHNA and CDR2 YSLEER. As DNA, the CDR3 is TGCGCCAGCAGCCCGCGAGAGACTAGCGGGCACGAGCAGTACTTC. Its translation: CASSPRETSGHEQYF.

This CDR3 reads CASSLLAGRGETQYF. The CDR3 DNA reads TGTGCCAGCAGTCTCTTGGCAGGGCGGGGTGAGACCCAGTACTTC. The chain links TRBV6-6 to TRBJ2-5; D is perhaps TRBD2 (6 bases). From germline, CDR1 is MNHNY and CDR2 SVGAGI (reference sequence). The CDR3 is 15 amino acids. V was clipped by 5 bases and J by 5 bases, with 18 bases between them.

V usage is TRBV7-3 and J usage is TRBJ2-5; D is perhaps TRBD1 (6 bases). This CDR3 contains 14 residues. CDR1 is SGHTA, CDR2 FQGTGA, per germline. Trimming removed 5 bases from V and 2 bases from J, with 12 bases in between. The CDR3, as DNA: TGTGCCAGCAGCCACCAAGGGGGACAAGAGACCCAGTACTTC. Translating it yields CASSHQGGQETQYF.

In regard to this clonotype: One end of the junction fails to match germline, which may point to a read error. This chain's CDR3 is CASSERQDYGYTF. CDR3 in DNA: TGTGCCAGCAGTGAAAGGCAGGACTATGGCTACACCTTC. This chain connects TRBV10-3 to TRBJ1-2; D gene ambiguous. The CDR3 loop spans 13 amino acids. Per germline, CDR1 ENHRY and CDR2 SYGVKD.

The genes are TRBV12-3 or TRBV12-4 and TRBJ1-1, with D maybe TRBD1 (6 bases). This CDR3 has 15 residues. Trimming pared 6 bases from V and 5 bases from J, leaving 19 bases between. Here the CDR3 DNA reads TGTGCCAGCAGCCCCCAGCGGGGGCAAGCGACTGAAGCTTTCTTT. It encodes CASSPQRGQATEAFF.

The chain recombines TRBV7-9 with TRBJ1-1; unclear D gene. The CDR3 contains 12 residues. Trimming removed 11 bases from V and 1 base from J, with 11 bases in between. Germline assignment: CDR1 SEHNR and CDR2 FQNEAQ (reference sequence). The DNA for the CDR3 is TGTGCCTGGAAGAAGGGGAACACTGAAGCTTTCTTT. Amino acids: CAWKKGNTEAFF.

This clonotype has just a few counts. The gene calls are TRBV5-1 and TRBJ1-2, with D possibly matching TRBD1 (6 bases). V shed 2 bases and J shed 0 bases, with 11 bases lying between them. Germline values: CDR1 SGHRS, CDR2 YFSETQ. The length of the CDR3 is 15 residues. The CDR3 loop is CASSFTGSTNYGYTF. The CDR3 coding sequence is TGCGCCAGCAGCTTTACAGGGTCTACTAACTATGGCTACACCTTC.

The V gene is TRBV19, the J gene TRBJ1-1; D call uncertain. This CDR3 is 12 amino acids long. CDR1 LNHDA and CDR2 SQIVND come from the germline V gene (reference sequence). V was clipped by 3 bases and J by 8 bases, with 10 bases between them. CDR3 region: CASSISGFEAFF. As DNA, the CDR3 is TGTGCCAGTAGTATTAGCGGATTCGAAGCTTTCTTT. The full variable domain, in which reference TRBV19 and TRBJ1-1 provide the parts outside the CDR3, is DGGITQSPKYLFRKEGQNVTLSCEQNLNHDAMYWYRQDPGQGLRLIYYSQIVNDFQKGDIAEGYSVSREKKESFPLTVTSAQKNPTAFYLCASSISGFEAFFGQGTRLTVV.

The chain joins TRBV11-1 to TRBJ2-5; maybe TRBD1 (5 bases). With 0 bases removed from V and 3 bases from J, the gap between germline ends came to 11 bases. The CDR3 runs 15 residues. The germline V gene encodes CDR1 SGHAT and CDR2 FQDESV (reference sequence). CDR3 sequence: CASSLALDTEETQYF. DNA for the CDR3: TGTGCCAGCAGCTTAGCCCTGGACACAGAAGAGACCCAGTACTTC.

This chain connects TRBV15 to TRBJ1-1; D ambiguous. This CDR3 comprises 15 residues. Germline assignment: CDR1 LNHNV and CDR2 YYDKDF (reference sequence). The V end lost 3 bases, the J end lost 0 bases, and 11 bases lay between the germline ends. The CDR3 DNA reads as TGTGCCACCAGCAGTGACTCAAGTTTGAACACTGAAGCTTTCTTT. Translation: CATSSDSSLNTEAFF. The variable domain in full, completed from reference TRBV15 and TRBJ1-1, reads DAMVIQNPRYQVTQFGKPVTLSCSQTLNHNVMYWYQQKSSQAPKLLFHYYDKDFNNEADTPDNFQSRRPNTSFCFLDIRSPGLGDTAMYLCATSSDSSLNTEAFFGQGTRLTVV.

This chain uses TRBV2 with TRBJ2-3; 12 bases are a match to TRBD1. The CDR3 is made up of 17 amino acids. The junction had 11 bases not matched to a gene; V was cut back by 7 bases and J by 3 bases. The germline V gene has CDR1 SNHLY and CDR2 FYNNEI. The CDR3 region has the DNA TGTGCCAGCATGTCGGGACAGGGGGCTGGGTTGACAGATACGCAGTATTTT. Translation gives CASMSGQGAGLTDTQYF.

V usage is TRBV7-6 and J usage is TRBJ2-5; D possibly corresponds to TRBD1 (5 bases). This CDR3 is built from 17 residues. Germline V CDR1 and CDR2: SGHVS, FNYEAQ. V was pared by 4 bases and J by 3 bases, with 21 bases between. The CDR3 DNA follows: TGTGCCAGCAGCTACGACCCCCCAGGGTTGGGAAAAGAGACCCAGTACTTC. Protein sequence: CASSYDPPGLGKETQYF. Filled out from reference TRBV7-6 and TRBJ2-5, the complete variable domain reads GAGVSQSPRYKVTKRGQDVALRCDPISGHVSLYWYRQALGQGPEFLTYFNYEAQQDKSGLPNDRFSAERPEGSISTLTIQRTEQRDSAMYRCASSYDPPGLGKETQYFGPGTRLLVL.

This clonotype was found many times. The chain couples TRBV29-1 to TRBJ1-1, with D possibly TRBD1 on 5 matching bases. The CDR3 covers 14 residues. Trimming left V 3 bases short and J 0 bases short, with 11 bases between. Looked up from germline, CDR1 is SQVTM and CDR2 is ANQGSEA. DNA for the CDR3: TGCAGCGTTGACGGGGCGGGGGTGAACACTGAAGCTTTCTTT. It specifies CSVDGAGVNTEAFF. Full variable domain (missing parts from reference TRBV29-1 and TRBJ1-1): SAVISQKPSRDICQRGTSLTIQCQVDSQVTMMFWYRQQPGQSLTLIATANQGSEATYESGFVIDKFPISRPNLTFSTLTVSNMSPEDSSIYLCSVDGAGVNTEAFFGQGTRLTVV.

This clonotype appeared many times. V is TRBV5-1 and J is TRBJ1-1, with 7 bases aligning to TRBD1. The CDR3 totals 14 residues. Germline trimming cut 2 bases from V and 5 bases from J; bases unmatched to any gene: 6. Per the germline V gene, CDR1 is SGHRS and CDR2 is YFSETQ. DNA of the CDR3: TGCGCCAGCAGCTTAGCACAGGGGAGGACTGAAGCTTTCTTT. Protein sequence: CASSLAQGRTEAFF.

About this clonotype: This clone may be a read error of a much larger clone one base away. The rearrangement links TRBV29-1 to TRBJ1-3; D is possibly TRBD1 (6 bases). Per germline, CDR1 SQVTM and CDR2 ANQGSEA. The CDR3 covers 15 residues. Trimming removed 5 bases at V and 2 bases at J, with 16 bases between. The CDR3 protein is CSVMQGGGPGNTIYF. The CDR3 nucleotides read TGCAGCGTTATGCAGGGTGGGGGCCCTGGAAACACCATATATTTT.

The rearrangement uses TRBV12-3 or TRBV12-4 and TRBJ2-7; 8 nucleotides align to TRBD1. The CDR3 has 15 residues. Unmatched junction bases numbered 9, after V lost 5 bases and J lost 3 bases. CDR3 residues: CASSTRTGTDYEQYF. The CDR3 nucleotides are TGTGCCAGCAGTACACGGACAGGGACCGACTACGAGCAGTACTTC.

The chain recombines TRBV7-2 with TRBJ1-3, with 10 positions matching TRBD1. The trim removed 5 bases at V and 0 bases at J, leaving 4 bases unmatched. The CDR3 has 16 amino acids. CDR1 SGHTA and CDR2 FQGNSA come from the germline V gene. The CDR3 reads CASSRGTGASGNTIYF. Here the CDR3 DNA reads TGTGCCAGCAGCCGTGGGACAGGGGCCTCTGGAAACACCATATATTTT.

This clonotype was seen a handful of times. The V call is TRBV5-5, the J call TRBJ2-5, with 7 bases matching TRBD1. This CDR3 is 15 amino acids long. The germline gives CDR1 SGHKS, CDR2 YYEKEE (reference sequence). Trimming at V came to 2 bases and at J to 2 bases, leaving 6 bases not matched to a gene. The DNA for the CDR3 is TGTGCCAGCAGCTTAGAGGGGGCTCGGCAAGAGACCCAGTACTTC. It is translated as CASSLEGARQETQYF.

V is TRBV4-1 and J is TRBJ1-1, with 7 bases fitting TRBD1. With V trimmed by 2 bases and J by 4 bases, 1 base remained unmatched. This CDR3 is 13 amino acids long. Germline lookup yields CDR1 MGHRA and CDR2 YSYEKL. This CDR3 is CASSQRGRTEAFF. CDR3 in DNA: TGCGCCAGCAGCCAAAGGGGGCGCACTGAAGCTTTCTTT.

About this clonotype: This may come from a read error, since a much larger clone is one base off. The CDR3 region is CASRPAQAGGTQYF. The DNA of the CDR3 is TGTGCCAGCAGACCTGCGCAGGCTGGCGGGACCCAGTACTTC. This chain uses TRBV7-9 with TRBJ2-5; D remains unclear. The CDR3 length is 14 residues. CDR1 SEHNR and CDR2 FQNEAQ come from the germline V gene (reference sequence). The V and J ends lost 6 bases and 7 bases respectively, with 18 bases between them.

This rearrangement joins TRBV7-9 to TRBJ2-7; possibly TRBD1 for D (5 bases). Germline V gives CDR1 SEHNR, CDR2 FQNEAQ (reference sequence). The CDR3 totals 16 residues. V lost 5 bases to trimming and J lost 2 bases, with 19 bases between them. The CDR3 nucleotides are TGTGCCAGCAGCGGAACAGGACATACTCTGCCCTACGAGCAGTACTTC. It encodes CASSGTGHTLPYEQYF.